The source of this T cell receptor (beta chain) is a study of tumor and adjacent non-tumor tissue in lung cancer. RNA was extracted from bulk tissue without any cell sorting. This non-tumor lung sample came from over 3 cm beyond the tumor edge. The germline V and J ends were trimmed by 4 bases and 4 bases, with 13 bases remaining between them. The CDR3 loop spans 14 amino acids. Looked up from germline, CDR1 is LGHNT and CDR2 is FRNRAP. This clonotype has a count of ten or more. Three rounds of nested PCR, following a modified ARM-PCR protocol, produced the TCRbeta library. TCRdb processed the multiplex PCR reads anew with MiXCR; each CDR3 protein has one entry. The repertoire holds some 100,000 distinct CDR3 sequences, with about 61% as singletons.

The clonotype originates from a man in his sixties with non-small cell lung cancer. The specimen was distant non-tumor lung tissue. The rearrangement uses TRBV12-5 and TRBJ1-2; tentative D call: TRBD1 (6 bases). Here the CDR3 DNA reads TGTGCTAGTGGTTCGCCCGGACAGATCTATGGCTACACCTTC. Protein product: CASGSPGQIYGYTF.